These 9 T cell receptor beta chains were sequenced from one sample in a study of early T cells in non-severe SARS-CoV-2 infection. TCRdb re-analysed the 5' RACE reads in MiXCR, keeping a single row per CDR3 protein. Of about 23,000 distinct CDR3 sequences in the sample, about 5.3% were seen once. Sample: whole blood. The receptor set was obtained from an adult who was a healthcare worker with PCR-confirmed SARS-CoV-2 infection or an uninfected control (not recorded which).

Only a few counts were recorded for this clonotype. This chain links TRBV11-2 with TRBJ2-1; D gene unclear. Trimming took off 5 bases at V and 7 bases at J, with 12 bases between the two ends. CDR3 length: 13 amino acids. The germline CDR1 and CDR2 sequences are SGHAT and FQNNGV. The CDR3 here is CASSTSLSNEQFF. In nucleotides, the CDR3 is TGTGCCAGCAGCACGTCCCTCTCTAATGAGCAGTTCTTC.

In its sample, this clonotype was seen many times. This sequence joins TRBV12-3 or TRBV12-4 and TRBJ1-5, with 8 positions matching TRBD1. Trimming took 6 bases from V and 7 from J; bases not matched to a gene: 11. This CDR3 has 15 amino acids. The DNA of the CDR3 is TGTGCCAGCAGCAGTCGACAGGGGCGAGGGCAGCCCCAGCATTTT. This encodes CASSSRQGRGQPQHF.

This clonotype was counted many times. The chain carries TRBV30 and TRBJ2-1; TRBD2 agrees at 7 bases. Germline trimming cut 0 bases from V and 6 bases from J; bases unmatched to any gene: 2. Germline values: CDR1 GTSNPN, CDR2 SVGIG (reference sequence). This CDR3 contains 13 residues. The CDR3 sequence is CAWSVGGSNEQFF. The CDR3 DNA reads TGTGCCTGGAGTGTAGGCGGGAGCAATGAGCAGTTCTTC.

This clonotype was seen at least ten times. This chain uses TRBV29-1 with TRBJ2-2, with unresolved D. V gave up 5 bases and J gave up 7 bases, with 8 bases separating them. The length of the CDR3 is 11 residues. Germline CDR1 is SQVTM and CDR2 is ANQGSEA. CDR3 bases: TGCAGCGTTAGTAGAGGCGGGGAGCTGTTTTTT. This gives the protein CSVSRGGELFF.

The chain recombines TRBV2 with TRBJ1-5; no definite D call. V dropped 6 bases and J dropped 2 bases, with 11 bases sitting between them. The germline CDR1 and CDR2 sequences are SNHLY and FYNNEI. The CDR3 consists of 14 residues. For the CDR3, the DNA is TGTGCCAGCAGCCAGGCGGGTCGCAATCAGCCCCAGCATTTT. Protein: CASSQAGRNQPQHF.

This clonotype was seen more than once but under ten times. The chain employs TRBV6-6 and TRBJ1-3; D gene uncertain. V lost 7 bases, J lost 0 bases, and 13 bases lay in between. The CDR3 contains 15 residues. CDR1 MNHNY and CDR2 SVGAGI come from the germline V gene (reference sequence). The CDR3 sequence is CASIRTTHSGNTIYF. CDR3 sequence (DNA): TGTGCCAGCATTCGGACGACACACTCTGGAAACACCATATATTTT.

Many counts were recorded for this clonotype. The chain combines TRBV12-3 or TRBV12-4 with TRBJ2-3; the D gene is possibly TRBD1 (5 bases). V lost 3 bases, J lost 0 bases, and 13 bases lay in between. The CDR3 loop spans 16 amino acids. For the CDR3, the DNA is TGTGCCAGCAGTTTTGGGCAGGGAAGTAGCACAGATACGCAGTATTTT. Translating it yields CASSFGQGSSTDTQYF.

This clonotype has a count of ten or more. The chain has TRBV11-2 and TRBJ2-3; possible D gene TRBD1, 5 bases. CDR1 is SGHAT and CDR2 is FQNNGV in the germline V gene. Trimming pared 4 bases from V and 0 bases from J, leaving 11 bases between. The CDR3 runs to 15 residues. CDR3 in DNA: TGTGCCAGCAGCTCGCACAGGAAAAGCACAGATACGCAGTATTTT. Its translation: CASSSHRKSTDTQYF.

This chain joins TRBV5-6 and TRBJ2-3, with D possibly matching TRBD2 (5 bases). Trimming took 5 bases from V and 0 from J, leaving 13 bases between them. Germline CDR1 and CDR2: SGHDT and YYEEEE. This CDR3 has 15 residues. CDR3 sequence (DNA): TGTGCCAGCAGTTACGGGGTCACCAGCACAGATACGCAGTATTTT. It is translated as CASSYGVTSTDTQYF.